These 19 T cell receptor beta chains came from one sample sequenced in a study of cytomegalovirus exposure and HLA in healthy donors. Primers included in the PCR were 60 Vbeta and 13 Jbeta primers. Method: immunoSEQ multiplex PCR; TCRdb's copy keeps in-frame clones and lacks some. The sample has under 200,000 clones, roughly an eighth seen once. Sequencing used PBMCs. These receptors all come from a man aged 50 to 60 in good health and CMV-seropositive.

This clone showed up just a few times. The genes are TRBV11-3 and TRBJ1-1; D ambiguous. V was cut by 5 bases and J by 1 base, with 20 bases left in between. Germline-derived CDR1 and CDR2 are SGHNT and YENEEA. The CDR3 loop spans 17 amino acids. The CDR3 DNA reads as TGTGCCAGCAGCCGATTAACCATTAGACAATCGAACACTGAAGCTTTCTTT. Its protein is CASSRLTIRQSNTEAFF.

This clone was recorded a few times. The chain links TRBV7-2 to TRBJ1-4; no firm D call. Germline values: CDR1 SGHTA, CDR2 FQGNSA. V dropped 2 bases and J dropped 3 bases, with 10 bases sitting between them. CDR3 length: 15 amino acids. The DNA for the CDR3 is TGTGCCAGCAGCTTAAGGAGGTCGGCTAATGAAAAACTGTTTTTT. Translated, it gives CASSLRRSANEKLFF.

In its sample, this clone was seen a few times. J is TRBJ2-5 and V is TRBV4-1, with D uncertain. The CDR3 has 15 residues. Germline CDR1 MGHRA, CDR2 YSYEKL. Between the trimmed V and J ends, which lost 4 bases and 1 base, there was a span of 13 bases. The CDR3, as DNA: TGCGCCAGCAGCCCCCAAGAGGTTGCCCAAGAGACCCAGTACTTC. Translating gives CASSPQEVAQETQYF.

The V gene is TRBV4-3, the J gene TRBJ1-4; D is perhaps TRBD1 (5 bases). CDR1 and CDR2 (germline): LGHNA, YSLEER. V was pared by 4 bases and J by 8 bases, with 20 bases between. This CDR3 is 16 amino acids long. CDR3 residues: CASSRGTDPGREKLFF. The DNA of the CDR3 is TGCGCCAGCAGCCGCGGGACTGACCCTGGAAGGGAAAAACTGTTTTTT.

This clone was seen only a few times. This sequence joins TRBV5-1 and TRBJ2-1, with 13 bases lining up with TRBD2. V trimming: 4 bases; J trimming: 6 bases; junction bases outside the gene matches: 4. The germline V gene encodes CDR1 SGHRS and CDR2 YFSETQ. The CDR3 contains 15 residues. The CDR3 sequence: CASSVLAGGPNEQFF. CDR3 DNA: TGCGCCAGCAGCGTACTAGCGGGGGGGCCCAATGAGCAGTTCTTC.

This chain connects TRBV13 to TRBJ1-3; no firm D call. Germline lookup yields CDR1 PRHDT and CDR2 FYEKMQ (reference sequence). Trimming took 1 base from V and 2 from J, leaving 9 bases between them. CDR3 length: 15 residues. This chain's CDR3 is CASSLDTVPGNTIYF. CDR3 DNA sequence: TGTGCCAGCAGCTTAGATACAGTCCCTGGAAACACCATATATTTT.

This clone was counted between two and nine times. The chain is built from TRBV27 and TRBJ2-3; TRBD1 agrees at 7 bases. This CDR3 has 12 amino acids. The germline gives CDR1 MNHEY, CDR2 SMNVEV (reference sequence). V lost 8 bases and J lost 7; bases outside the gene matches: 6. The DNA for the CDR3 is TGTGCCAGCCTCTCAGGGGGACATACGCAGTATTTT. It translates to CASLSGGHTQYF.

The V call is TRBV19, the J call TRBJ1-5, with a weak D call TRBD1 (5 bases). The CDR3 has 14 residues. Germline V CDR1 and CDR2: LNHDA, SQIVND (reference sequence). Trimming took 3 bases from V and 5 from J, leaving 11 bases between them. The CDR3 bases are TGTGCCAGTAGTATGGGGGGAGCCTATCAGCCCCAGCATTTT. This translates into CASSMGGAYQPQHF.

V gene TRBV11-1 combines with J gene TRBJ1-4; TRBD1 might be the D (6 bases). The CDR3 is 14 amino acids. V lost 5 bases and J 2 bases, leaving 9 bases between the germline ends. Germline CDR1 and CDR2: SGHAT and FQDESV (reference sequence). This chain's CDR3 is CASSLGQTNEKLFF. CDR3 coding DNA: TGTGCCAGCAGCCTCGGACAGACTAATGAAAAACTGTTTTTT.

Only a few counts were recorded for this clone. The V and J genes are TRBV4-3 and TRBJ2-1; 8 nucleotides line up with TRBD1. The J segment lost 0 bases and the V segment lost 3 bases, leaving 1 base of the junction unmatched. There are 15 residues in the CDR3. Germline CDR1 and CDR2: LGHNA and YSLEER. This CDR3 is CASSQGQDSYNEQFF. In nucleotides, the CDR3 is TGCGCCAGCAGCCAGGGACAGGACTCCTACAATGAGCAGTTCTTC.

The chain recombines TRBV7-9 with TRBJ1-1, with 9 bases aligning to TRBD1. The J segment lost 4 bases and the V segment lost 3 bases, leaving 9 bases of the junction unmatched. The CDR3 covers 16 residues. Germline CDR1 SEHNR, CDR2 FQNEAQ (reference sequence). The CDR3, as DNA: TGTGCCAGCAGCTTTCCCGGGACAGGGATGGGCACTGAAGCTTTCTTT. Protein sequence: CASSFPGTGMGTEAFF.

J is TRBJ1-1 and V is TRBV30, with D possibly TRBD1 on 5 matching bases. Germline V gene sequence: CDR1 GTSNPN, CDR2 SVGIG (reference sequence). The germline V and J ends were trimmed by 2 bases and 3 bases, with 37 bases remaining between them. CDR3 length: 22 amino acids. CDR3 loop: CAWSPFRGMISGLGRFDTEAFF. In nucleotides, the CDR3 is TGTGCCTGGAGTCCTTTCCGGGGGATGATCAGTGGTCTGGGGAGGTTTGACACTGAAGCTTTCTTT.

The chain links TRBV6-5 to TRBJ2-7; perhaps TRBD1 as D (5 bases). CDR1 is MNHEY, CDR2 SVGAGI, per germline. The CDR3 contains 14 residues. V shed 6 bases and J shed 2 bases, with 14 bases lying between them. CDR3 residues: CASRRAGPTYEQYV. The CDR3 DNA reads TGTGCCAGCAGACGGGCAGGGCCTACCTACGAGCAGTACGTC.

The V call is TRBV19, the J call TRBJ1-5; D not certain. The CDR3 spans 15 residues. The V gene's germline CDR1 is LNHDA and CDR2 SQIVND (reference sequence). V was shortened by 3 bases and J by 0 bases, with 9 bases between the two germline ends. This chain's CDR3 is CASSMDGNSNQPQHF. The CDR3 DNA sequence: TGTGCCAGTAGTATGGACGGGAATAGCAATCAGCCCCAGCATTTT.

The gene calls are TRBV7-9 and TRBJ2-2; TRBD2 matches at 8 bases. The CDR3 totals 14 residues. Germline CDR1 is SEHNR and CDR2 is FQNEAQ (reference sequence). The V gene end was trimmed by 3 bases and the J gene end by 7 bases; junction bases not matched to a gene: 4. CDR3 coding DNA: TGTGCCAGCAGCTTTAGCGGGGCTGGCGGGGAGCTGTTTTTT. Protein sequence: CASSFSGAGGELFF.

This clone was seen only a few times. The rearrangement links TRBV19 to TRBJ1-1; a possible D gene is TRBD1 (6 bases). The V and J ends lost 0 bases and 0 bases respectively, with 11 bases between them. The V gene's germline CDR1 is LNHDA and CDR2 SQIVND (reference sequence). The CDR3 sequence is 16 residues long. Here the CDR3 DNA reads TGTGCCAGTAGTATAGACCCGGACAGTTTGAACACTGAAGCTTTCTTT. This codes for CASSIDPDSLNTEAFF. The complete variable domain, with remaining parts taken from reference TRBV19 and TRBJ1-1, reads DGGITQSPKYLFRKEGQNVTLSCEQNLNHDAMYWYRQDPGQGLRLIYYSQIVNDFQKGDIAEGYSVSREKKESFPLTVTSAQKNPTAFYLCASSIDPDSLNTEAFFGQGTRLTVV.

The V gene is TRBV5-1, the J gene TRBJ1-1; D gene ambiguous. Trimming shortened V by 5 bases and J by 0 bases, and 8 bases separated the two germline ends. CDR3 length equals 13 residues. CDR1 SGHRS and CDR2 YFSETQ come from the germline V gene. The CDR3 reads CASRTEMNTEAFF. The CDR3 DNA is TGCGCCAGCAGAACAGAGATGAACACTGAAGCTTTCTTT.

The chain uses TRBV18 and TRBJ1-2; 8 nucleotides agree with TRBD1. This CDR3 comprises 15 residues. Germline trimming cut 4 bases from V and 8 bases from J; bases unmatched to any gene: 12. Germline V gene lookup returns CDR1 KGHSH and CDR2 LQKENI. The CDR3 spells CASSQRQGWEKGYTF. The CDR3 DNA follows: TGTGCCAGCTCACAAAGACAGGGGTGGGAAAAAGGCTACACCTTC.

In this sample, this clone turned up a few times. The chain joins TRBV11-2 to TRBJ2-5; 9 bases fit TRBD1. The germline gives CDR1 SGHAT, CDR2 FQNNGV. Trimming removed 5 bases from V and 5 bases from J; junction bases left unmatched: 9. The CDR3 runs to 15 residues. The CDR3 spells CASSHGTGSWETQYF. CDR3 coding DNA: TGTGCCAGCAGCCATGGGACAGGGAGTTGGGAGACCCAGTACTTC.